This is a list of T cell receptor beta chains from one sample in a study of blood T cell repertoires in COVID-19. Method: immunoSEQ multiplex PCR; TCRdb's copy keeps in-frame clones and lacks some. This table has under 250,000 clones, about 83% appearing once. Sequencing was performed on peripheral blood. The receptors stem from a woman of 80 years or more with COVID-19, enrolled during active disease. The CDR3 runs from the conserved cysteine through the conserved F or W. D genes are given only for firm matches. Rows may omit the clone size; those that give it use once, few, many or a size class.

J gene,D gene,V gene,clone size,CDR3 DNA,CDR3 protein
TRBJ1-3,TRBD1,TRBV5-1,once,TGCGCCAGCAGCTTGGTAGGACAGGGGGCTGGAAACACCATATATTTT,CASSLVGQGAGNTIYF
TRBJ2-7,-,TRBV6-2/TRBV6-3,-,TGTGCCAGCAGTTACTCGAGCGACCAGTACTTC,CASSYSSDQYF
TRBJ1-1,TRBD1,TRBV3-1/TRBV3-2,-,TGTGCCAGCAGCCAACGTGACAGGGCCACTGAAGCTTTCTTT,CASSQRDRATEAFF
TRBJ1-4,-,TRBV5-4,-,TGTGCCAGCAGCTTGGGGGGGGATTGGGAAAAACTGTTTTTT,CASSLGGDWEKLFF
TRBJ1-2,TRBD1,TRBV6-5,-,TGTGCCAGCAGGAGGACAGGGTCTGAAGATGGCTACACCTTC,CASRRTGSEDGYTF
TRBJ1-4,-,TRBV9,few,TGTGCCAGCAGCACGACCCTGGAGGGAAAACTGTTTTTT,CASSTTLEGKLFF
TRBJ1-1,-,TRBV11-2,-,TGTGCCAGCAGCCCCTCCCCAGGGGACACTGAAGCTTTCTTT,CASSPSPGDTEAFF
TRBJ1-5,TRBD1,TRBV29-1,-,TGCAGCGTTCTTGACAGGGGTAGCAATCAGCCCCAGCATTTT,CSVLDRGSNQPQHF
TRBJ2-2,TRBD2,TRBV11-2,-,TGTGCCAGCAGCCCGTCCGGGACTACAACCGGGGAGCTGTTTTTT,CASSPSGTTTGELFF
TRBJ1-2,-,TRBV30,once,TGTGCCTGGAGTACGGGTAGAGGCTACACCTTC,CAWSTGRGYTF
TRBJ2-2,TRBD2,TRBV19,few,TGTGCCAGTAGATACGCGGGGGTGAACACCGGGGAGCTGTTTTTT,CASRYAGVNTGELFF
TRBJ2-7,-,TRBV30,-,TGTGCCGGGAATCGCGGGGCATCCTACGAGCAGTACTTC,CAGNRGASYEQYF
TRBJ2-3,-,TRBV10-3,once,TGTGCCATCAGCGGGGGGCCCCGCACAGATACGCAGTATTTT,CAISGGPRTDTQYF
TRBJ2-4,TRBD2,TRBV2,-,TGTGCCAGCAGGACTCTAGCGGGGTTATCACCCACGACCAAAAACATTCAGTACTTC,CASRTLAGLSPTTKNIQYF
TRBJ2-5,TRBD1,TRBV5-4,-,TGTGCCAGCAGCTCAGGACAGGGGAGGATGGAGACCCAGTACTTC,CASSSGQGRMETQYF
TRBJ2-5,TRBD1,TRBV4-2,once,TGTGCCAGCAGCCTCGGACAGGGCCAAGAGACCCAGTACTTC,CASSLGQGQETQYF
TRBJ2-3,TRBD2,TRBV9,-,TGTGCCAGCAGCGTAGGGGGAGCGGGGGGAGGAGATACGCAGTATTTT,CASSVGGAGGGDTQYF
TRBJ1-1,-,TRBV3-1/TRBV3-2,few,TGTGCCAGCAGCCCTTCTACAGGGCTGAACACTGAAGCTTTCTTT,CASSPSTGLNTEAFF
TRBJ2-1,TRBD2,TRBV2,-,TGTGCCAGTCCAAGCGGGAGGACCTACAATGAGCAGTTCTTC,CASPSGRTYNEQFF
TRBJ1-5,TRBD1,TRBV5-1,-,TGCGCCAGCAGCTTGGGCCTCACGGACAGGGCAAATCAGCCCCAGCATTTT,CASSLGLTDRANQPQHF
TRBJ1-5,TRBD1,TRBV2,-,TGTGCCAGCAGCCCACCATTTTCAGGGGGAAATCAGCCCCAGCATTTT,CASSPPFSGGNQPQHF
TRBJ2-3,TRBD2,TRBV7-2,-,TGTGCCAGCAGCTACCGACCGGGACTAGCGGTACCAGATACGCAGTATTTT,CASSYRPGLAVPDTQYF
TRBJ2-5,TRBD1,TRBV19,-,TGTGCCAGTAGTATAGGGGGACAGAATAGAGAGACCCAGTACTTC,CASSIGGQNRETQYF
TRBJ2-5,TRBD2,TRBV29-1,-,TGCAGCGTGGGGCTACTCGCGGGGGGAGGAGAGACCCAGTACTTC,CSVGLLAGGGETQYF
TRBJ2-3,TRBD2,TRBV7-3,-,TGTGCCAGCAGTTCACTAGCGGGGAAGGGAGATACGCAGTATTTT,CASSSLAGKGDTQYF
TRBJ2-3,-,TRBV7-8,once,TGTGCCAGCAGCCCTACCCCACTAGATTCAGATACGCAGTATTTT,CASSPTPLDSDTQYF
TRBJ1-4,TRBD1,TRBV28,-,TGTGCCAGCGCTGGGACAGCGAAAACTAATGAAAAACTGTTTTTT,CASAGTAKTNEKLFF
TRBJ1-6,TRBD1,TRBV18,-,TGTGCCAGCTCACCGACAGGGGGTGGAGATTCACCCCTCCACTTT,CASSPTGGGDSPLHF
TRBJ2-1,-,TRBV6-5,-,TGTGCCAGCAGTTACTCCTGGGGGGACAGCTACAATGAGCAGTTCTTC,CASSYSWGDSYNEQFF
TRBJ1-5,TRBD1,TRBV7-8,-,TGTGCCAGCAGCTGGGACAGGGGCAATCAGCCCCAGCATTTT,CASSWDRGNQPQHF
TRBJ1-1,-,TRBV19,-,TGTGCCAGTGAGGATGGGTGGATGAACACTGAAGCTTTCTTT,CASEDGWMNTEAFF
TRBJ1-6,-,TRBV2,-,TGTGCCAGCAGTGTCTCGGCGGGGGGCCGGAATTCACCCCTCCACTTT,CASSVSAGGRNSPLHF
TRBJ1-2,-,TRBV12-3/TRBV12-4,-,TGTGCCAGCAGATCCTCGGGTGGCTACACCTTC,CASRSSGGYTF
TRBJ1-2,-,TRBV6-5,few,TGTGCCAGCAGTTACTCAATGGACTTGGATGGCTACACCTTC,CASSYSMDLDGYTF
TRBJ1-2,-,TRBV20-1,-,TGCAGCGGCTACAAGGCCGGGGGCTACACCTTC,CSGYKAGGYTF
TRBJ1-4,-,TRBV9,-,TGTGCCAGCAGCCTAACGGGGGGGTGGCAGGAAAAACTGTTTTTT,CASSLTGGWQEKLFF
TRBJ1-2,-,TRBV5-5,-,TGTGCCAGCAGCTTGGGTACAGTGTTTAACTATGGCTACACCTTC,CASSLGTVFNYGYTF
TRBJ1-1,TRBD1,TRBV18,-,TGTGCCAGCTCAGCCCAGGGGGCAAAGGCTGAAGCTTTCTTT,CASSAQGAKAEAFF
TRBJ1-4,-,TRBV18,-,TGTGCCAGCTCACCGATTCGGGGGGCAACTAATGAAAAACTGTTTTTT,CASSPIRGATNEKLFF
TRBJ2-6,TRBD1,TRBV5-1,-,TGCGCCAGTCAGGCCGGGACAGGATTCTCTGGGGCCAACGTCCTGACTTTC,CASQAGTGFSGANVLTF
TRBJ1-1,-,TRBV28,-,TGTGCCAGCAGGGCGGGGGGGACCACTGAAGCTTTCTTT,CASRAGGTTEAFF
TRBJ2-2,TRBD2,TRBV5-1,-,TGCGCCAGCAGCTCCACTAGCGGGGGATCCGGGGAGCTGTTTTTT,CASSSTSGGSGELFF
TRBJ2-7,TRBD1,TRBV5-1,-,TGCGCCAGCAGCTTGGCTCCCCAAAGTACAGGGGGCTTCTACGAGCAGTACTTC,CASSLAPQSTGGFYEQYF
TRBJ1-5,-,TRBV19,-,TGTGCCAGTACGGTAGGGGGTAATCAGCCCCAGCATTTT,CASTVGGNQPQHF
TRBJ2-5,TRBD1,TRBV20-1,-,TGCAGTGCTAGTCGGGACAGGGGGCGAGATGGAGAGACCCAGTACTTC,CSASRDRGRDGETQYF
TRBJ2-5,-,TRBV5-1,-,TGCGCCAGCAGTCCGCAGGGCCAAGAGACCCAGTACTTC,CASSPQGQETQYF
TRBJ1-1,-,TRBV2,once,TGTGCCAGCAGTGCCCCCTTTGGACAGAGTGAAGCTTTCTTT,CASSAPFGQSEAFF
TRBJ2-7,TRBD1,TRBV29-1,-,TGCAGCGTTGCGGGACAGGGGTTCCACGAGCAGTACTTC,CSVAGQGFHEQYF
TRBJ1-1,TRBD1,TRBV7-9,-,TGTGCCAGCAGCTTGGGGTCTTACAGGGGAGTATTGAACACTGAAGCTTTCTTT,CASSLGSYRGVLNTEAFF
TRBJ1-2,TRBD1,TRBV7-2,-,TGTGCCAGCAGCCTACCCGGACAGGGTGAAGGCTACACCTTC,CASSLPGQGEGYTF
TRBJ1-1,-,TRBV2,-,TGTGCCACTCTTCCTAGGAGGGACACTGAAGCTTTCTTT,CATLPRRDTEAFF